What follows are 17 T cell receptor beta chains derived from one specimen sequenced in a study of T-cell reconstitution after alpha-beta-depleted transplantation in children. Unique molecular identifiers were incorporated when the TCRbeta library was constructed. TCRdb re-called the PCR reads with MiXCR, one entry per CDR3 protein. This table has around 96,000 distinct CDR3 sequences, 12% appearing once. This sample comprised PBMCs from the stem cell graft donor, obtained from the stem cell graft. The receptors were gathered from a human donor who donated a stem cell graft to a child with inherited bone marrow failure.

At least ten counts were recorded for this clonotype. CDR3: CASSRGPREVETQYF. The DNA of the CDR3 is TGTGCCAGCAGCCGGGGTCCCCGAGAGGTAGAGACCCAGTACTTC. This chain links TRBV7-2 with TRBJ2-5, with a weak D call TRBD2 (5 bases). Trimming cost V 5 bases and J 4 bases, with 17 bases left between them. The CDR3 is made up of 15 amino acids. From germline, CDR1 is SGHTA and CDR2 FQGNSA.

This chain links TRBV28 with TRBJ2-4, with D unclear. There are 14 residues in the CDR3. Trimming left V 9 bases short and J 3 bases short, with 15 bases between. Looked up from germline, CDR1 is MDHEN and CDR2 is SYDVKM. The CDR3 reads CARGNWRGKNIQYF. DNA of the CDR3: TGTGCCAGGGGCAATTGGAGAGGCAAAAACATTCAGTACTTC.

This clonotype showed up many times. The chain uses TRBV5-1 and TRBJ2-6, with a possible D match to TRBD1 (5 bases). Germline loops: CDR1 SGHRS, CDR2 YFSETQ. This CDR3 region has 15 residues. V was shortened by 9 bases and J by 1 base, with 14 bases between the two germline ends. The CDR3 DNA sequence: TGCGCCAACGTGGAAGGGGAATCTGGGGCCAACGTCCTGACTTTC. Translation gives CANVEGESGANVLTF.

This clonotype has more than one count but fewer than ten. The chain carries TRBV7-8 and TRBJ2-5, with D possibly matching TRBD2 (6 bases). V was trimmed by 5 bases and J by 3 bases, leaving 13 bases between them. The CDR3 contains 14 residues. Germline V gives CDR1 SGHVS, CDR2 FQNEAQ. This CDR3 is CASSAPAGKETQYF. CDR3 DNA sequence: TGTGCCAGCAGCGCCCCCGCGGGAAAAGAGACCCAGTACTTC.

This clonotype was counted ten times or more. J is TRBJ1-5 and V is TRBV7-2; 7 nucleotides agree with TRBD1. Germline CDR1 and CDR2: SGHTA and FQGNSA. V dropped 3 bases and J dropped 4; count of bases not matched to a gene: 6. The CDR3 has 15 amino acids. The CDR3 nucleotides read TGTGCCAGCAGCTTCTCACAGGGGCGAAATCAGCCCCAGCATTTT. This sequence encodes CASSFSQGRNQPQHF. The variable domain in full, with the rest retrieved from reference TRBV7-2 and TRBJ1-5, is GAGVSQSPSNKVTEKGKDVELRCDPISGHTALYWYRQSLGQGLEFLIYFQGNSAPDKSGLPSDRFSAERTGGSVSTLTIQRTQQEDSAVYLCASSFSQGRNQPQHFGDGTRLSIL.

The genes are TRBV19 and TRBJ2-1, with 9 bases aligning to TRBD2. The CDR3 contains 15 residues. CDR1 and CDR2 (germline): LNHDA, SQIVND (reference sequence). V was clipped by 2 bases and J by 3 bases; unmatched bases: 2. CDR3 nucleotide sequence: TGTGCCAGTAGTATACTACTAGCGGGCTACAATGAGCAGTTCTTC. Its protein is CASSILLAGYNEQFF.

This clonotype was seen at least ten times. The rearrangement links TRBV7-9 to TRBJ2-5; D is unresolved. V lost 5 bases and J 7 bases, leaving 8 bases between the germline ends. CDR3 size: 11 residues. Looked up from germline, CDR1 is SEHNR and CDR2 is FQNEAQ (reference sequence). DNA of the CDR3: TGTGCCAGCAGCCTTTTCGGGACCCAGTACTTC. It specifies CASSLFGTQYF.

The rearrangement uses TRBV5-4 and TRBJ2-7; 7 nucleotides align to TRBD1. Germline assignment: CDR1 SGHNT and CDR2 YYREEE (reference sequence). CDR3 length: 16 residues. With 0 bases clipped from V and 3 bases from J, the junction kept 9 bases outside the gene matches. In DNA, the CDR3 is TGTGCCAGCAGCTTGGGGGTTGGGACAGCCATCTACGAGCAGTACTTC. It is translated as CASSLGVGTAIYEQYF.

This clonotype was counted at least ten times. At one boundary the junction diverges from the germline segment, which might be a read error. This sequence joins TRBV4-2 and TRBJ2-7; 8 nucleotides agree with TRBD2. CDR1 LGHNA and CDR2 YNFKEQ come from the germline V gene. The CDR3 is made up of 15 amino acids. The CDR3: CSSSQADGRGYEQYF. In DNA, the CDR3 is TGTTCCAGCAGCCAAGCAGACGGGAGGGGATACGAGCAGTACTTC.

This clonotype was detected ten times or more. The chain employs TRBV5-1 and TRBJ1-2; tentative D call: TRBD1 (6 bases). The V gene lost 6 bases and the J gene lost 6 bases, with 15 bases spanning the gap. CDR3 length equals 13 residues. From germline, CDR1 is SGHRS and CDR2 YFSETQ. The CDR3 nucleotides are TGCGCCAGCACCCCAACAGGGACCCATGGCTACACCTTC. Protein product: CASTPTGTHGYTF.

This clonotype came up many times. The gene calls are TRBV24-1 and TRBJ2-3; 7 bases are shared with TRBD1. This CDR3 comprises 16 residues. The germline V gene has CDR1 KGHDR and CDR2 SFDVKD. The junction had 7 bases not matched to a gene; V was cut back by 3 bases and J by 2 bases. CDR3 in DNA: TGTGCCACCAGTGATCCACGGGACAGACACACAGATACGCAGTATTTT. It encodes CATSDPRDRHTDTQYF.

The V gene is TRBV28, the J gene TRBJ2-1; 7 bases line up with TRBD1. The J segment lost 6 bases and the V segment lost 4 bases, leaving 6 bases of the junction unmatched. The CDR3 totals 14 residues. Per germline, CDR1 MDHEN and CDR2 SYDVKM. The CDR3 reads CASSSGTVGNEQFF. Written as DNA, the CDR3 is TGTGCCAGCAGTTCCGGGACAGTAGGCAATGAGCAGTTCTTC.

This clonotype appeared many times. The V and J genes are TRBV20-1 and TRBJ2-7; D perhaps matches TRBD2 (6 bases). This CDR3 comprises 15 residues. Germline V gives CDR1 DFQATT, CDR2 SNEGSKA (reference sequence). Trimming pared 3 bases from V and 3 bases from J, leaving 18 bases between. CDR3 sequence (DNA): TGCAGTGCTAGTCAGGGACTGCATCCAGACTACGAGCAGTACTTC. It translates to CSASQGLHPDYEQYF.

This clonotype appeared many times. The V gene is TRBV5-1, the J gene TRBJ2-2; D possibly corresponds to TRBD2 (5 bases). V shed 4 bases and J shed 0 bases, with 10 bases lying between them. The germline V gene encodes CDR1 SGHRS and CDR2 YFSETQ. The CDR3 has 15 residues. The CDR3 spells CASSPGSSNTGELFF. CDR3 in DNA: TGCGCCAGCAGCCCGGGGAGTTCGAACACCGGGGAGCTGTTTTTT.

This clonotype was recorded many times. The J gene is TRBJ2-7, the V gene TRBV7-9, with TRBD1 as a possible D gene (5 bases). Germline assignment: CDR1 SEHNR and CDR2 FQNEAQ (reference sequence). There are 16 residues in the CDR3. Trimming stripped 5 bases from V and 4 bases from J, with 21 bases between. As DNA, the CDR3 is TGTGCCAGCAGCCCAGGGTATGGCCCAGGAGATTACGAGCAGTACTTC. Its protein product is CASSPGYGPGDYEQYF.

This clonotype was observed a handful of times. The rearrangement joins TRBV24-1 to TRBJ1-2; the D is unclear. Germline CDR1 reads KGHDR; CDR2 reads SFDVKD. Trimming removed 3 bases at V and 3 bases at J, with 10 bases between. The CDR3 sequence is 14 residues long. The chain's CDR3 is CATSDPGRDYGYTF. The CDR3 DNA reads TGTGCCACCAGTGATCCTGGACGCGACTATGGCTACACCTTC.

This clonotype is classed as medium-sized. This chain links TRBV29-1 with TRBJ2-7; TRBD1 matches 10 bases. CDR3 length: 13 amino acids. After removal of 6 bases from V and 6 bases from J, the junction contained 8 bases not matched to a gene. Per germline, CDR1 SQVTM and CDR2 ANQGSEA. The CDR3 DNA reads as TGCAGCGTCGGGACAGGGGAGGATGGCGAGCAGTACTTC. This encodes CSVGTGEDGEQYF.